Listed here are 27 T cell receptor beta chains from one sample, sequenced in a study of T cell responses to AZD1222 COVID-19 vaccine. TCRdb's copy holds only in-frame clones and misses some; the assay was immunoSEQ multiplex PCR. Here the sample spans around 120,000 clones, approximately 90% being singletons. The sample in question was peripheral blood, obtained on day 0 of AZD1222 vaccination. These receptors all stem from an adult in good health.

Note on this clone: In the same sample, other DNA sequences code for this CDR3. The chain combines TRBV5-1 with TRBJ1-1, with D unresolved. Germline V lookup: CDR1 SGHRS, CDR2 YFSETQ. The ends were cut back, 2 bases at V and 1 base at J, with 6 bases in the middle. The CDR3 has 13 residues. CDR3: CASSFGGNTEAFF. The DNA of the CDR3 is TGCGCCAGCAGCTTTGGCGGGAACACTGAAGCTTTCTTT.

The chain combines TRBV7-9 with TRBJ2-1; 10 nucleotides agree with TRBD2. Looked up from germline, CDR1 is SEHNR and CDR2 is FQNEAQ (reference sequence). The CDR3 is 15 amino acids. Losses at the gene ends were 3 bases for V and 6 bases for J; bases not matched to a gene: 5. CDR3 residues: CASSFTAGGFNEQFF. The CDR3 DNA is TGTGCCAGCAGCTTCACAGCGGGGGGGTTCAATGAGCAGTTCTTC.

This clone was seen just once. This sequence joins TRBV12-3 or TRBV12-4 and TRBJ2-3; no clear D. V was cut by 6 bases and J by 2 bases, with 3 bases left in between. The CDR3 extends over 11 amino acids. The CDR3 sequence is CASRPTDTQYF. CDR3 sequence (DNA): TGTGCCAGCAGGCCCACAGATACGCAGTATTTT.

This rearrangement joins TRBV16 to TRBJ1-4; 7 nucleotides align to TRBD1. CDR1 is KGHSY and CDR2 is FQNENV in the germline V gene. The V and J ends lost 0 bases and 8 bases, in that order; junction bases with no gene match: 15. The CDR3 covers 18 residues. CDR3 in DNA: TGTGCCAGCAGCCAATCGCTGAGACAGGGCCGCTCGGGGGAAAAACTGTTTTTT. It encodes CASSQSLRQGRSGEKLFF.

This chain connects TRBV30 to TRBJ1-5; D is undetermined. The V gene lost 2 bases and the J gene lost 0 bases, with 5 bases spanning the gap. CDR1 and CDR2 from the germline V gene are GTSNPN and SVGIG (reference sequence). The CDR3 extends over 13 amino acids. The CDR3 coding sequence is TGTGCCTGGAGTCAAGATAGCAATCAGCCCCAGCATTTT. It specifies CAWSQDSNQPQHF.

CDR3 loop: CASSQGRGGFTGELFF. In DNA form, the CDR3 reads TGCGCCAGCAGCCAAGGGCGGGGGGGCTTCACCGGGGAGCTGTTTTTT. This sequence joins TRBV4-1 and TRBJ2-2; TRBD2 matches at 9 bases. Germline CDR1 and CDR2: MGHRA and YSYEKL. V lost 1 base to trimming and J lost 4 bases; unmatched junction nucleotides: 4. The length of the CDR3 is 16 residues.

The chain recombines TRBV10-3 with TRBJ1-2; D gene unclear. Germline V gene lookup returns CDR1 ENHRY and CDR2 SYGVKD. V was clipped by 7 bases and J by 5 bases, with 14 bases between them. The CDR3 runs 13 residues. The CDR3 DNA sequence: TGTGCCATCATCGAACGGGTGGGATATGGCTACACCTTC. Translation: CAIIERVGYGYTF.

V is TRBV3-1 (or the pseudogene TRBV3-2) and J is TRBJ2-5; maybe TRBD1 (5 bases). Between the trimmed V and J ends, which lost 6 bases and 1 base, there was a span of 6 bases. The CDR3 loop spans 12 amino acids. Germline CDR1 is LGHDT and CDR2 is YNNKEL (reference sequence). The CDR3 reads CASRTAQETQYF. The CDR3 DNA reads TGTGCCAGCAGGACAGCCCAAGAGACCCAGTACTTC.

This clone has just one count. V usage is TRBV6-5 and J usage is TRBJ1-2, with TRBD1 matching over 11 bases. CDR3 length: 16 amino acids. CDR1 and CDR2 (germline): MNHEY, SVGAGI. V lost 0 bases to trimming and J lost 4 bases; unmatched junction nucleotides: 4. The CDR3 sequence: CASSYSGTGGSYGYTF. CDR3 bases: TGTGCCAGCAGTTACTCAGGGACAGGGGGGAGCTATGGCTACACCTTC.

This clone was seen a few times. The chain joins TRBV2 to TRBJ2-3, with D unresolved. The CDR3 has 13 residues. Per the germline V gene, CDR1 is SNHLY and CDR2 is FYNNEI. V was pared by 7 bases and J by 2 bases, with 10 bases between. The CDR3, as DNA: TGTGCCAGCAATGTAGGTATCACAGATACGCAGTATTTT. It encodes CASNVGITDTQYF.

The rearrangement joins TRBV28 to TRBJ2-7; either TRBD1 or TRBD2 may supply D (5 bases each). Trimming took 5 bases from V and 2 from J, leaving 13 bases between them. This CDR3 has 14 amino acids. The germline V gene encodes CDR1 MDHEN and CDR2 SYDVKM. The CDR3 sequence: CASSPGTYPYEQYF. The CDR3 DNA reads TGTGCCAGCAGTCCCGGGACGTATCCCTACGAGCAGTACTTC.

V gene TRBV19 combines with J gene TRBJ1-1; tentative D call: TRBD1 (5 bases). The germline CDR1 and CDR2 sequences are LNHDA and SQIVND (reference sequence). The CDR3 is 17 residues long. Trimming stripped 5 bases from V and 0 bases from J, with 19 bases between. The CDR3 here is CASSQSSEGILNTEAFF. As DNA, the CDR3 is TGTGCCAGTAGTCAGAGTTCGGAGGGGATCTTGAACACTGAAGCTTTCTTT. The full variable domain, rest sourced from reference TRBV19 and TRBJ1-1, is DGGITQSPKYLFRKEGQNVTLSCEQNLNHDAMYWYRQDPGQGLRLIYYSQIVNDFQKGDIAEGYSVSREKKESFPLTVTSAQKNPTAFYLCASSQSSEGILNTEAFFGQGTRLTVV.

V usage is TRBV16 and J usage is TRBJ1-1; D possibly corresponds to TRBD1 (5 bases). CDR1 and CDR2 from the germline V gene are KGHSY and FQNENV. V lost 0 bases and J lost 10, with 9 bases in between. The CDR3 consists of 12 residues. The CDR3 loop is CASSQSNGAAFF. The CDR3 DNA reads TGTGCCAGCAGCCAATCGAATGGGGCAGCTTTCTTT.

This clone is a singleton in its sample. V and J are TRBV4-1 and TRBJ1-6; 7 bases map to TRBD1. This CDR3 comprises 15 residues. The germline V gene encodes CDR1 MGHRA and CDR2 YSYEKL. J gave up 7 bases and V 4 bases, and 7 bases lay outside the gene matches. Here the CDR3 DNA reads TGCGCCAGCAGCCTCCACCCAGGGGGAAATTCACCCCTCCACTTT. Amino acid sequence: CASSLHPGGNSPLHF.

The chain uses TRBV4-2 and TRBJ1-4; D might be TRBD1 (6 bases). The CDR3 sequence is 17 residues long. Trimming shortened V by 0 bases and J by 0 bases, and 11 bases separated the two germline ends. Germline CDR1 LGHNA, CDR2 YNFKEQ. CDR3 loop: CASSQDYRAATNEKLFF. CDR3 nucleotides: TGTGCCAGCAGCCAAGATTACAGGGCAGCAACTAATGAAAAACTGTTTTTT.

The V call is TRBV6-5, the J call TRBJ2-1; the match to TRBD2 covers 7 bases. The CDR3 consists of 15 residues. V lost 5 bases, J lost 7 bases, and 11 bases stayed unmatched. CDR1 is MNHEY, CDR2 SVGAGI, per germline. CDR3 sequence: CASSKGTNQGNEQFF. DNA of the CDR3: TGTGCCAGCAGTAAGGGGACTAACCAGGGAAATGAGCAGTTCTTC.

CDR3 nucleotide sequence: TGTGCCAGTAGTATAAAGAGAGCGGGGTCCTACAATGAGCAGTTCTTC. Encoded protein: CASSIKRAGSYNEQFF. This chain connects TRBV19 to TRBJ2-1; 7 bases are shared with TRBD2. This CDR3 has 16 amino acids. V lost 2 bases and J lost 1; bases outside the gene matches: 5. CDR1 and CDR2 from the germline V gene are LNHDA and SQIVND (reference sequence).

J is TRBJ1-3 and V is TRBV12-5, with a weak D call TRBD1 (5 bases). Germline V gene sequence: CDR1 LGHNT, CDR2 FRNRAP. The CDR3 runs to 17 residues. V was pared by 5 bases and J by 0 bases, with 17 bases between. Here the CDR3 DNA reads TGTGCTAGTGGTAGGGGATTCAGGGAAAACTCTGGAAACACCATATATTTT. It specifies CASGRGFRENSGNTIYF. Supplemented by reference TRBV12-5 and TRBJ1-3, the full variable domain reads DARVTQTPRHKVTEMGQEVTMRCQPILGHNTVFWYRQTMMQGLELLAYFRNRAPLDDSGMPKDRFSAEMPDATLATLKIQPSEPRDSAVYFCASGRGFRENSGNTIYFGEGSWLTVV.

The chain couples TRBV3-1 (or the pseudogene TRBV3-2) to TRBJ1-4; D might be TRBD1 (5 bases). This CDR3 is built from 13 residues. Deletions cut 3 bases from V and 8 bases from J, with 10 bases between. Germline assignment: CDR1 LGHDT and CDR2 YNNKEL (reference sequence). This CDR3 is CASSHGEGEKLFF. In DNA form, the CDR3 reads TGTGCCAGCAGCCACGGGGAGGGGGAAAAACTGTTTTTT.

CDR3 amino acids: CAISEIAGGNEQFF. The CDR3, as DNA: TGTGCCATCAGTGAGATAGCCGGCGGGAATGAGCAGTTCTTC. The V and J genes are TRBV10-3 and TRBJ2-1; D may be TRBD2 (5 bases). The CDR3 sequence is 14 residues long. The V end was cut by 2 bases, the J end by 7 bases, with 12 bases between. The germline V gene encodes CDR1 ENHRY and CDR2 SYGVKD.

The CDR3 loop is CARSFRSGKGADTQYF. CDR3 coding DNA: TGTGCCAGAAGCTTCCGTAGCGGGAAAGGTGCAGATACGCAGTATTTT. This rearrangement joins TRBV5-3 to TRBJ2-3; 8 bases align to TRBD2. TRBV5-3 is an ORF; its function is uncertain. V dropped 2 bases and J dropped 4; count of bases not matched to a gene: 9. The CDR3 is 16 amino acids.

Remarks on this clone: Different DNA sequences within this sample yield the same CDR3. The rearrangement joins TRBV4-1 to TRBJ2-7; maybe TRBD1 (6 bases). The CDR3 totals 13 residues. V shed 3 bases and J shed 0 bases, with 6 bases lying between them. Looked up from germline, CDR1 is MGHRA and CDR2 is YSYEKL. The CDR3 loop is CASSQDSSYEQYF. The DNA for the CDR3 is TGCGCCAGCAGCCAGGACAGCTCCTACGAGCAGTACTTC.

The chain uses TRBV7-2 and TRBJ1-5; D not certain. There are 13 residues in the CDR3. CDR1 and CDR2 from the germline V gene are SGHTA and FQGNSA. V was pared by 4 bases and J by 5 bases, with 9 bases between. CDR3 sequence (DNA): TGTGCCAGCAGCTGGTCGAGGGATCAGCCCCAGCATTTT. This codes for CASSWSRDQPQHF.

The chain uses TRBV5-1 and TRBJ2-1, with 8 nucleotides matching TRBD2. The V segment lost 1 base and the J segment 5 bases; nucleotides outside the gene matches: 8. This CDR3 comprises 16 residues. Germline-derived CDR1 and CDR2 are SGHRS and YFSETQ. DNA for the CDR3: TGCGCCAGCAGCTTGACAGCCAGCGGGAGTAACAATGAGCAGTTCTTC. Translating it yields CASSLTASGSNNEQFF.

The chain carries TRBV9 and TRBJ1-4, with 7 nucleotides matching TRBD1. This CDR3 has 16 amino acids. The V gene end was trimmed by 2 bases and the J gene end by 2 bases; junction bases not matched to a gene: 6. The V gene's germline CDR1 is SGDLS and CDR2 YYNGEE. As DNA, the CDR3 is TGTGCCAGCAGCGTTTCGGGAGGGGGCACTAATGAAAAACTGTTTTTT. Translating gives CASSVSGGGTNEKLFF.

This chain joins TRBV13 and TRBJ1-1, with TRBD1 matching 8 bases. Trimming took 5 bases from V and 6 from J; bases not matched to a gene: 11. Germline loops: CDR1 PRHDT, CDR2 FYEKMQ (reference sequence). The CDR3 has 15 amino acids. DNA for the CDR3: TGTGCCAGCAGCCAACCTGGACAGGGCTTCGCTGAAGCTTTCTTT. Its translation: CASSQPGQGFAEAFF.

The chain uses TRBV21-1 and TRBJ2-1; the table's D call TRBD1 went unverified against the DNA. TRBV21-1 is an annotated pseudogene. The length of the CDR3 is 18 residues. In nucleotides, the CDR3 is TGTGCCAGCAGCCCAATAACAGGGGTCCCTCAGGGTAACCATGAGCAGTTCTTC. As protein: CASSPITGVPQGNHEQFF.